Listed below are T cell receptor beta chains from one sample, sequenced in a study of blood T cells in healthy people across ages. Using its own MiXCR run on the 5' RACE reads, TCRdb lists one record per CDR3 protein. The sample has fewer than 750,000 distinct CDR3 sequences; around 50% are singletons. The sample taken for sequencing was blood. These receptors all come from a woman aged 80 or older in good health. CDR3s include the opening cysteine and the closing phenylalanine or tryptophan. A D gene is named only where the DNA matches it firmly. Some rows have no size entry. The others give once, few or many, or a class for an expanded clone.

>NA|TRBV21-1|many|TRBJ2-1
CASSKRRAGVNEQFF
TGTGCCAGCAGCAAAAGGAGGGCAGGCGTGAATGAGCAGTTCTTC
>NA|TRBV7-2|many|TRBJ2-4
CASSPGTAKNIQYF
TGTGCCAGCAGTCCCGGGACAGCCAAAAACATTCAGTACTTC
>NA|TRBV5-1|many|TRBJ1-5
CASSLEGARGNQPQHF
TGCGCCAGCAGCTTGGAAGGGGCTCGTGGCAATCAGCCCCAGCATTTT
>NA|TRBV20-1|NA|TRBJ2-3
CSGGRVDVDTQYF
TGCAGTGGGGGCAGGGTTGACGTAGATACGCAGTATTTT
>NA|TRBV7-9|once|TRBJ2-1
CASSLGGGRADNEQFF
TGTGCCAGCAGCTTAGGGGGAGGTAGGGCCGACAATGAGCAGTTCTTC
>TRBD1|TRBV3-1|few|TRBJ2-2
CASSQWRQGSAGELFF
TGTGCCAGCAGCCAATGGCGACAGGGGAGCGCCGGGGAGCTGTTTTTT
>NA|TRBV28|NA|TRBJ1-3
CASSSWGDGNTIYF
TGTGCCAGCAGTTCCTGGGGGGACGGAAACACCATATATTTT
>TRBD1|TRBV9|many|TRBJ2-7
CASSPRTGGGDEQYF
TGTGCCAGCAGCCCTCGGACAGGGGGCGGCGACGAGCAGTACTTC
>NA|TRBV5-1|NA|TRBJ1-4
CASSLGFAATNEKLFF
TGCGCCAGCAGCCTCGGTTTTGCAGCAACTAATGAAAAACTGTTTTTT
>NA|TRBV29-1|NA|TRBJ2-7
CSVARDREQYF
TGCAGCGTTGCACGTGATCGGGAGCAGTACTTC
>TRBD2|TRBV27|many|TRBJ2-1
CASSRLAAINEQFF
TGTGCCAGCAGTAGACTAGCGGCTATTAATGAGCAGTTCTTC
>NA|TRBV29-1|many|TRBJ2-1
CSVEVGRERDEQFF
TGCAGCGTTGAAGTTGGGCGGGAAAGGGATGAGCAGTTCTTC
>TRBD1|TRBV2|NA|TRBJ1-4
CASGGQGSRDALEKLFF
TGTGCCAGCGGCGGACAGGGCAGCCGAGATGCTTTAGAAAAACTGTTTTTT
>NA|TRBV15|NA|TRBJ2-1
CATGGTVYNEQFF
TGTGCCACGGGCGGGACGGTCTACAATGAGCAGTTCTTC
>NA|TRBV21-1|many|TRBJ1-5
CASSNVKDYPQHF
TGTGCCAGCAGCAACGTAAAGGACTATCCCCAGCATTTT
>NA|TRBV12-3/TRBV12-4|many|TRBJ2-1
CASSPTLANNEQFF
TGTGCCAGCAGTCCCACCCTAGCAAACAATGAGCAGTTCTTC
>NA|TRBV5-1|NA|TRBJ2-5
CASSFSGTRETQYF
TGCGCCAGCAGCTTTTCGGGGACCCGAGAGACCCAGTACTTC
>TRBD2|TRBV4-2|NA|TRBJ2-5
CASSLGWTSASQETQYF
TGTGCCAGCAGCCTGGGATGGACTAGCGCATCCCAAGAGACCCAGTACTTC
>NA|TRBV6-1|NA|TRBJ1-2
CASSERGAGYTF
TGTGCCAGCAGTGAAAGGGGCGCGGGCTACACCTTC
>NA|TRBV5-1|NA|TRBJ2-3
CASSLSPAGTYTDTQYF
TGCGCCAGCAGCCTATCTCCAGCGGGGACATACACAGATACGCAGTATTTT
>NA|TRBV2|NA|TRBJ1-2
CASSEAGGWGYTF
TGTGCCAGCAGTGAAGCGGGGGGGTGGGGCTACACCTTC
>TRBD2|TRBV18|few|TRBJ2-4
CASSPPGLAGPLAKNIQYF
TGTGCCAGCTCACCACCGGGACTAGCGGGTCCCCTAGCCAAAAACATTCAGTACTTC
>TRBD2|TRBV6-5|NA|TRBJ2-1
CASSYPIAGGYNEQFF
TGTGCCAGCAGTTACCCAATAGCGGGAGGCTACAATGAGCAGTTCTTC
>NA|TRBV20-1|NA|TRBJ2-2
CSAPAGLKTNTGELFF
TGCAGTGCACCCGCCGGACTAAAGACGAACACCGGGGAGCTGTTTTTT
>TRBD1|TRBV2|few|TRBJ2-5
CASNHRGRETQYF
TGTGCCAGCAACCACAGGGGCAGGGAGACCCAGTACTTC
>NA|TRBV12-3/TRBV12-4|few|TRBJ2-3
CASSLGLALGDTQYF
TGTGCCAGCAGTTTAGGTCTAGCTTTGGGGGATACGCAGTATTTT
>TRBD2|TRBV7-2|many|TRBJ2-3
CASSLDGASGSSTDTQYF
TGTGCCAGCAGCTTAGATGGGGCTAGCGGATCTAGCACAGATACGCAGTATTTT
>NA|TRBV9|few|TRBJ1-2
CASTTIPGSLGYGYTF
TGTGCCAGCACCACTATCCCCGGGTCCCTAGGGTATGGCTACACCTTC
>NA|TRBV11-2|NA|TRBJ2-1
CASSVEIRVQLFF
TGTGCCAGCAGCGTCGAAATCCGGGTACAGCTGTTCTTC
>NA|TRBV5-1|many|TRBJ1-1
CASSLGGEEAFF
TGCGCCAGCAGCTTGGGGGGAGAAGAAGCTTTCTTT
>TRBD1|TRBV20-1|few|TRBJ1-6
CSARDRRGNSPLHF
TGCAGTGCTAGAGATCGCAGGGGGAATTCACCCCTCCACTTT
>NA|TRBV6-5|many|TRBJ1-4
CASSYGLRSGGKLFF
TGTGCCAGCAGTTACGGTTTGAGATCCGGGGGAAAACTGTTTTTT
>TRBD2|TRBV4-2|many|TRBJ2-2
CASSQEGRENTGELFF
TGTGCCAGCAGCCAAGAGGGGAGGGAGAACACCGGGGAGCTGTTTTTT
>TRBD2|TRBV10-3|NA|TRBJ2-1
CAIRYTSGHYNEQFF
TGTGCCATCAGATATACTAGCGGCCACTACAATGAGCAGTTCTTC
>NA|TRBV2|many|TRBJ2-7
CASSGTGQVGRQYF
TGTGCCAGCAGCGGCACAGGGCAAGTGGGTCGGCAGTACTTC
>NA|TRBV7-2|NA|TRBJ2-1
CASSPTTGKGNEQFF
TGTGCCAGCAGCCCAACAACAGGGAAGGGGAATGAGCAGTTCTTC
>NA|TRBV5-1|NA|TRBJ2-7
CASSAGSAAGSYEQYF
TGCGCCAGCAGCGCCGGGTCCGCGGCTGGCTCCTACGAGCAGTACTTC
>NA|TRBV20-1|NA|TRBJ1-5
CSARAGQPNQPQHF
TGCAGTGCTAGGGCTGGACAGCCGAATCAGCCCCAGCATTTT
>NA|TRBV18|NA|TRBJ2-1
CASSPLRASEYEQFF
TGTGCCAGCTCACCACTCAGGGCTAGCGAGTATGAGCAGTTCTTC
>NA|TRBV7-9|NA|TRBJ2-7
CASSALTGIYEQYF
TGTGCCAGCAGCGCCTTGACGGGGATCTACGAGCAGTACTTC
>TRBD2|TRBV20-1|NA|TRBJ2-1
CSARVLRPGRNEQFF
TGCAGTGCTAGAGTACTTCGTCCCGGGAGGAATGAGCAGTTCTTC
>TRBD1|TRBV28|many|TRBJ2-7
CASSLQGVTYEQYF
TGTGCCAGCAGTTTACAGGGGGTCACCTACGAGCAGTACTTC
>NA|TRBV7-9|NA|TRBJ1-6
CASSEGVGDSPLHF
TGTGCCAGCAGCGAGGGAGTCGGGGATTCACCCCTCCACTTT
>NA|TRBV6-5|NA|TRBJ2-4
CASSYPEGLAKNIQYF
TGTGCCAGCAGTTACCCAGAGGGTTTGGCCAAAAACATTCAGTACTTC
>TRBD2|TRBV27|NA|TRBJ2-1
CASSFGGIIINEQFF
TGTGCCAGCAGTTTCGGGGGGATCATCATTAATGAGCAGTTCTTC
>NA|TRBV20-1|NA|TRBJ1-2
CSAYGLGGGGYTF
TGCAGTGCTTATGGCCTTGGGGGCGGTGGCTACACCTTC
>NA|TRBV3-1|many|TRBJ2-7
CASSLQSYEQYF
TGTGCCAGCAGCCTCCAGTCCTACGAGCAGTACTTC
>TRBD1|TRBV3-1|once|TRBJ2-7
CASSHGQVAYEQYF
TGTGCCAGCAGCCATGGACAGGTCGCCTACGAGCAGTACTTC
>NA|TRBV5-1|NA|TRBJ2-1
CASMDLLYNEQFF
TGCGCCAGCATGGATTTACTCTACAATGAGCAGTTCTTC
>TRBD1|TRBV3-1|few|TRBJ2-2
CASSPETGWHTGELFF
TGTGCCAGCAGCCCCGAGACAGGGTGGCACACCGGGGAGCTGTTTTTT
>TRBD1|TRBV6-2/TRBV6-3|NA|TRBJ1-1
CASRRPGQGFTEAFF
TGTGCCAGCAGAAGACCGGGACAGGGTTTTACTGAAGCTTTCTTT
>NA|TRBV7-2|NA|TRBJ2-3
CASSPSGANTDTQYF
TGTGCCAGCAGCCCTTCGGGGGCTAACACAGATACGCAGTATTTT
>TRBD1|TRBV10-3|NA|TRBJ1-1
CAINPSGGKGTEAFF
TGTGCCATCAACCCCTCAGGGGGCAAAGGCACTGAAGCTTTCTTT
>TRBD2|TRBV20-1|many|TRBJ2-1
CSARRLASYNEQFF
TGCAGTGCTAGAAGACTAGCTTCCTACAATGAGCAGTTCTTC
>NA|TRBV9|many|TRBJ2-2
CASSVAGVGTGELFF
TGTGCCAGCAGCGTAGCTGGGGTAGGCACCGGGGAGCTGTTTTTT
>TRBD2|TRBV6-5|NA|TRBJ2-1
CASAIGTTWYNEQFF
TGTGCCAGCGCTATCGGGACTACCTGGTACAATGAGCAGTTCTTC
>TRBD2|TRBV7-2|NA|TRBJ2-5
CASSFPSGGGETQYF
TGTGCCAGCAGCTTCCCGAGCGGGGGCGGGGAGACCCAGTACTTC